The present TCR beta chain was sequenced within a study of CD8 T cells in ankylosing spondylitis. It was by quantitative 5'-RACE with molecular barcodes that TCR beta libraries were made. TCRdb independently ran MiXCR on the 5' RACE reads; one entry per CDR3 protein. The repertoire holds 36,000 or so distinct CDR3 sequences, with approximately 10% as singletons. This clonotype was observed many times. Its antigen is unidentified. Points from the study as a whole: Prior work had noted some motif variants in reactive arthritis blood and synovial fluid. Disease-linked clones reportedly concentrated significantly in matched ankylosing spondylitis synovial fluid. Peripheral blood held disease-linked clones only at relatively low frequency, and these were CD8+.

CDR3 length: 11 amino acids. V was clipped by 5 bases and J by 5 bases, with 7 bases between them. CDR1 and CDR2 (germline): SGHKS, YYEKEE (reference sequence). The sample was synovial fluid, either unsorted or a sorted T cell fraction (not recorded which). The sequence derives from a male donor with ankylosing spondylitis. The chain joins TRBV5-5 to TRBJ1-1, with unresolved D. CDR3 sequence: CASRWATEAFF. The CDR3 nucleotides are TGTGCCAGCAGATGGGCAACTGAAGCTTTCTTT. Filled out from reference TRBV5-5 and TRBJ1-1, the complete variable domain reads DAGVTQSPTHLIKTRGQQVTLRCSPISGHKSVSWYQQVLGQGPQFIFQYYEKEERGRGNFPDRFSARQFPNYSSELNVNALLLGDSALYLCASRWATEAFFGQGTRLTVV.